This is a list of T cell receptor beta chains from one sample in a study of blood T cell repertoires in COVID-19. Clones were read by immunoSEQ multiplex PCR, and TCRdb kept only the in-frame ones, dropping some. This sample has 300,000 to 450,000 clones; almost 90% occur once, and the top ten carry under 1.2%. Sequencing was done on a sample of PBMCs or T cells enriched from blood (not recorded which). Source of these receptors: a young woman who had been exposed to COVID-19. CDR3s include the opening cysteine and the closing phenylalanine or tryptophan. Each record gives: J gene, CDR3 length, V gene, clone size, D gene, CDR3 protein, CDR3 DNA. The D gene is left open where the match is weak. Clone size, where shown, is once, few, many, or a class for clones that have expanded.

TRBJ2-7 14 TRBV6-5 once - CASSFGEGIYEQYF TGTGCCAGCAGTTTCGGGGAAGGCATCTACGAGCAGTACTTC
TRBJ2-2 16 TRBV4-2 once - CASSQGEGGNTGELFF TGTGCCAGCAGCCAGGGGGAAGGGGGGAACACCGGGGAGCTGTTTTTT
TRBJ2-1 15 TRBV6-5 - - CASSYGILAWGEQFF TGTGCCAGCAGTTACGGTATACTAGCTTGGGGTGAGCAGTTCTTC
TRBJ1-6 16 TRBV27 - - CASSHLGRRVNSPLHF TGTGCCAGCTCTCATTTGGGACGGAGGGTTAATTCACCCCTCCACTTT
TRBJ2-3 14 TRBV5-1 - TRBD2 CASSQSGRTDTQYF TGCGCCAGCAGCCAAAGCGGGAGAACAGATACGCAGTATTTT
TRBJ1-6 17 TRBV7-9 - - CASSLGSRGNIDSPLHF TGTGCCAGCAGCTTAGGGTCCCGAGGGAACATTGATTCACCCCTCCACTTT
TRBJ1-2 15 TRBV2 - TRBD1 CASTLQGASSAGYTF TGTGCCAGCACCTTACAGGGGGCCTCCTCGGCGGGCTACACCTTC
TRBJ2-3 15 TRBV7-9 - - CASYPGVTGIDTQYF TGTGCCAGCTACCCCGGGGTCACGGGAATAGATACGCAGTATTTT
TRBJ2-3 11 TRBV5-1 - TRBD1 CASSIDRVWNF TGCGCCAGCAGCATTGACAGGGTTTGGAATTTT
TRBJ1-2 16 TRBV19 - TRBD1 CASSSPHRGSDYGYTF TGTGCCAGTAGTAGTCCCCACAGGGGCTCAGACTATGGCTACACCTTC
TRBJ2-3 16 TRBV15 once TRBD2 CATSSSDRTRRDTQYF TGTGCCACCAGCAGTTCCGATCGGACTAGACGAGATACGCAGTATTTT
TRBJ2-7 15 TRBV4-1 - TRBD2 CASSQDRLAGDEQYF TGCGCCAGCAGCCAAGATCGGCTAGCGGGAGACGAGCAGTACTTC
TRBJ1-5 15 TRBV7-8 - TRBD1 CASSSAGGGNQPQHF TGTGCCAGCAGCTCCGCAGGGGGAGGCAATCAGCCCCAGCATTTT
TRBJ2-3 15 TRBV18 - TRBD1 CASSPRGQGTDTQYF TGTGCCAGCTCACCCCGGGGACAGGGCACAGATACGCAGTATTTT
TRBJ2-7 11 TRBV28 - - CASSLMQGWYF TGTGCCAGCAGTTTAATGCAGGGCTGGTACTTC
TRBJ1-1 14 TRBV28 once TRBD1 CASGSGQGVTEAFF TGTGCCAGCGGATCGGGACAGGGGGTTACTGAAGCTTTCTTT
TRBJ2-7 15 TRBV5-1 once - CASSGAVGSSYEQYF TGCGCCAGCAGCGGTGCCGTCGGGAGCTCCTACGAGCAGTACTTC
TRBJ2-5 15 TRBV6-1 - - CASSEDGLKLGTQYF TGTGCCAGCAGTGAAGATGGACTCAAGCTGGGGACCCAGTACTTC
TRBJ1-5 13 TRBV12-3/TRBV12-4 - - CASSPQGDQPQHF TGTGCCAGCAGCCCGCAGGGTGATCAGCCCCAGCATTTT
TRBJ1-2 14 TRBV28 - TRBD1 CASSSGQGSNGYTF TGTGCCAGCAGTTCGGGACAGGGTTCGAATGGCTACACCTTC
TRBJ2-1 16 TRBV5-1 - TRBD2 CASSLRAREGSPGQFF TGCGCCAGCAGCTTGAGGGCGCGGGAGGGCTCTCCCGGGCAGTTCTTC
TRBJ2-3 17 TRBV11-3 - TRBD2 CASSPRLALGATDTQYF TGTGCCAGCAGCCCAAGACTAGCCCTGGGCGCCACAGATACGCAGTATTTT
TRBJ1-1 15 TRBV10-1 once TRBD1 CASSDQGAGDTEAFF TGCGCCAGCAGTGACCAGGGGGCGGGGGACACTGAAGCTTTCTTT
TRBJ2-1 14 TRBV5-1 - TRBD2 CASSFASGYNEQFF TGCGCCAGCAGCTTTGCTAGCGGATACAATGAGCAGTTCTTC
TRBJ2-2 14 TRBV28 - - CASTSGANTGELFF TGTGCCAGCACCTCGGGGGCGAACACCGGGGAGCTGTTTTTT
TRBJ2-3 18 TRBV24-1 - - CATSDAATGSPAADTQYF TGTGCCACCAGTGACGCAGCTACAGGGAGTCCAGCAGCGGATACGCAGTATTTT
TRBJ2-5 14 TRBV9 few - CASSVGQSGETQYF TGTGCCAGCAGCGTAGGGCAGAGCGGGGAGACCCAGTACTTC
TRBJ1-3 12 TRBV7-8 - - CASSPLEDTIYF TGTGCCAGCAGCCCCCTTGAGGACACCATATATTTT
TRBJ2-1 14 TRBV28 - TRBD2 CASSSGRSYNEQFF TGTGCCAGCTCGAGCGGGAGATCTTACAATGAGCAGTTCTTC
TRBJ1-6 12 TRBV27 - TRBD1 CASRDRGSPLHF TGTGCCAGCAGAGACAGGGGTTCACCCCTCCACTTT
TRBJ2-2 15 TRBV5-1 - - CASSLGGGATGELFF TGCGCCAGCAGCTTGGGGGGCGGAGCGACCGGGGAGCTGTTTTTT
TRBJ1-2 15 TRBV28 - - CASRIPRGGDYGYTF TGTGCCAGCAGAATCCCGAGGGGGGGCGACTATGGCTACACCTTC
TRBJ1-4 14 TRBV5-5 - TRBD1 CASLEGTGNEKLFF TGTGCCAGCCTCGAAGGGACAGGGAATGAAAAACTGTTTTTT
TRBJ2-7 15 TRBV2 - TRBD2 CASSEVSGRAYEQYF TGTGCCAGCAGTGAAGTCAGCGGGAGGGCCTACGAGCAGTACTTC
TRBJ2-5 14 TRBV5-4 - TRBD1 CASSLRDSQETQYF TGTGCCAGCAGCTTGAGGGACAGCCAAGAGACCCAGTACTTC
TRBJ2-7 12 TRBV27 - - CARGGPQGEQYF TGTGCCAGGGGGGGACCCCAGGGCGAGCAGTACTTC
TRBJ2-7 14 TRBV29-1 - TRBD1 CSVEDRGPSYEQYF TGCAGCGTTGAAGACAGGGGGCCCTCCTACGAGCAGTACTTC
TRBJ2-7 16 TRBV5-5 - TRBD2 CASSLGLAGDLQEQYF TGTGCCAGCAGCCTTGGACTAGCGGGAGACCTTCAGGAGCAGTACTTC
TRBJ2-7 16 TRBV4-1 - TRBD1 CASSQPDGTVSYEQYF TGCGCCAGCAGCCAGCCAGACGGGACAGTCTCCTACGAGCAGTACTTC
TRBJ1-5 13 TRBV19 - - CASQGRFNQPQHF TGTGCCAGTCAGGGTCGGTTCAATCAGCCCCAGCATTTT
TRBJ1-1 13 TRBV6-5 - - CASRGDLNTEAFF TGTGCCAGCAGGGGGGACTTGAACACTGAAGCTTTCTTT
TRBJ2-3 14 TRBV7-3 - - CASSRYGHTDTQYF TGTGCCAGCAGCCGATATGGCCACACAGATACGCAGTATTTT
TRBJ1-3 13 TRBV7-3 - - CASSLGAGNTIYF TGTGCCAGCAGCTTAGGAGCTGGAAACACCATATATTTT
TRBJ2-1 14 TRBV29-1 - TRBD2 CSVDRWEGLNEQFF TGCAGCGTTGATAGGTGGGAGGGCCTCAATGAGCAGTTCTTC
TRBJ1-1 17 TRBV18 - - CASSPKLFQGANPEAFF TGTGCCAGCTCACCAAAACTGTTCCAGGGCGCCAATCCTGAAGCTTTCTTT
TRBJ1-5 15 TRBV7-2 - - CASSLGIRANQPQHF TGTGCCAGCAGCTTAGGTATCAGGGCGAATCAGCCCCAGCATTTT
TRBJ2-1 13 TRBV28 - TRBD2 CASTYSGRDEQFF TGTGCCAGCACCTATAGCGGGAGAGATGAGCAGTTCTTC
TRBJ2-5 15 TRBV7-7 - TRBD1 CASSKGQGSLGTQYF TGTGCCAGCAGTAAGGGACAGGGGAGTTTGGGGACCCAGTACTTC
TRBJ1-5 16 TRBV10-3 - TRBD1 CAISESRQGRDQPQHF TGTGCCATCAGTGAGTCGAGACAGGGCCGAGATCAGCCCCAGCATTTT
TRBJ2-1 16 TRBV6-1 - TRBD2 CASSEGSGDSYNEQFF TGTGCCAGCAGTGAAGGTAGCGGGGACTCCTACAATGAGCAGTTCTTC
TRBJ2-2 15 TRBV7-3 - TRBD1 CASSSGQGWHGELFF TGTGCCAGCAGCTCCGGACAGGGGTGGCACGGGGAGCTGTTTTTT
TRBJ1-2 12 TRBV19 - - CASSIDHGGYTF TGTGCCAGTAGTATAGATCATGGCGGCTACACCTTC
TRBJ1-2 15 TRBV7-8 once TRBD1 CASSPDLGNRGRYTF TGTGCCAGCAGCCCGGACTTGGGGAACAGGGGACGCTACACCTTC
TRBJ2-1 17 TRBV7-8 - - CASSPSGGASSYNEQFF TGTGCCAGCAGCCCCTCGGGGGGCGCTAGCTCCTACAATGAGCAGTTCTTC
TRBJ1-2 13 TRBV28 - TRBD1 CASSPGTDYGYTF TGTGCCAGCAGCCCCGGGACAGACTATGGCTACACCTTC
TRBJ2-2 16 TRBV7-9 - TRBD1 CASSPPGQGDTGELFF TGTGCCAGCAGCCCCCCGGGACAGGGTGACACCGGGGAGCTGTTTTTT
TRBJ1-1 14 TRBV13 - - CASSHRQMNTEAFF TGTGCCAGCAGCCACCGTCAGATGAACACTGAAGCTTTCTTT
TRBJ2-5 13 TRBV6-4 - - CASSDEAGETQYF TGTGCCAGCAGTGACGAAGCGGGAGAGACCCAGTACTTC
TRBJ1-4 14 TRBV5-8 - - CASSLIGVDEKLFF TGTGCCAGCAGCTTGATAGGGGTAGATGAAAAACTGTTTTTT